These T cell receptor beta chains were read from a single sample in a study of PD-1 blockade in classical Hodgkin lymphoma. Here immunoSEQ multiplex PCR was the method, and the copy in TCRdb shows in-frame clones only, minus some. The data contain 45,000 to 50,000 clones, less than 85% of them singletons. Sequenced here: peripheral blood mononuclear cells (PBMCs), sampled before the second cycle of nivolumab. All receptors derive from a human donor with classical Hodgkin lymphoma. The CDR3 runs from the conserved cysteine through the conserved F or W. Fields, in order: D gene, V gene, clone size, J gene, CDR3 protein, CDR3 DNA. D genes are given only for firm matches. The listing skips clone size in some rows; elsewhere it reads once, few, many or a size class.

>TRBD1|TRBV6-1|-|TRBJ1-5
CASSGIWDSYQPQHF
TGTGCCAGCAGTGGGATCTGGGACAGCTATCAGCCCCAGCATTTT
>-|TRBV11-2|few|TRBJ2-7
CASSPRGAGSSYEQYF
TGTGCCAGCAGCCCCCGGGGGGCGGGAAGCTCCTACGAGCAGTACTTC
>-|TRBV4-3|-|TRBJ1-2
CASSQDRFYGYTF
TGCGCCAGCAGCCAAGACCGGTTCTATGGCTACACCTTC
>-|TRBV5-1|once|TRBJ2-7
CATKTLAGPSYEQYF
TGCGCCACCAAGACCCTGGCGGGCCCCTCCTACGAGCAGTACTTC
>-|TRBV29-1|-|TRBJ1-2
CSVGTDGPYGYTF
TGCAGCGTTGGGACAGATGGGCCCTATGGCTACACCTTC
>-|TRBV28|-|TRBJ2-7
CASQEEYGNEQYF
TGTGCCAGTCAGGAGGAATATGGTAACGAGCAGTACTTC
>TRBD2|TRBV5-1|few|TRBJ2-7
CASSLGGGTYEQYF
TGCGCCAGCAGCTTGGGCGGGGGGACCTACGAGCAGTACTTC
>-|TRBV30|few|TRBJ1-1
CAWSYANTEAFF
TGTGCCTGGAGTTATGCGAACACTGAAGCTTTCTTT
>-|TRBV7-2|-|TRBJ1-5
CASSPTGRNQPQHF
TGTGCCAGCAGCCCAACGGGGCGCAATCAGCCCCAGCATTTT
>TRBD1|TRBV5-1|-|TRBJ1-2
CASSRGQGASYTF
TGCGCCAGCAGCCGCGGACAGGGGGCGAGCTACACCTTC
>TRBD1|TRBV10-3|-|TRBJ2-1
CAISEPTGAPDNEQFF
TGTGCCATCAGTGAACCCACAGGGGCCCCGGACAATGAGCAGTTCTTC
>-|TRBV4-1|-|TRBJ2-3
CASSQVLGPPTQYF
TGCGCCAGCAGCCAAGTCCTAGGACCCCCTACGCAGTATTTT
>TRBD1|TRBV9|-|TRBJ2-3
CASSVASGQTDTQYF
TGTGCCAGCAGCGTAGCCTCGGGACAGACAGATACGCAGTATTTT
>TRBD1|TRBV14|-|TRBJ1-1
CASSQEWAEQGPMNTEAFF
TGTGCCAGCAGCCAAGAGTGGGCTGAACAGGGGCCCATGAACACTGAAGCTTTCTTT
>-|TRBV10-2|-|TRBJ2-1
CASRTSSYNEQFF
TGCGCCAGCAGGACTAGCTCCTACAATGAGCAGTTCTTC
>-|TRBV5-1|-|TRBJ2-1
CASSPMTGFEYNEQFF
TGCGCCAGCAGCCCCATGACAGGTTTTGAATACAATGAGCAGTTCTTC
>-|TRBV11-2|-|TRBJ1-1
CASSPAAGQNTEAFF
TGTGCCAGCAGCCCCGCAGCGGGCCAGAACACTGAAGCTTTCTTT
>-|TRBV6-5|-|TRBJ1-2
CASRDISNYGYTF
TGTGCCAGCAGGGACATCTCGAACTATGGCTACACCTTC
>-|TRBV30|-|TRBJ2-7
CAWTGQDSYEQYF
TGTGCCTGGACTGGGCAGGACTCCTACGAGCAGTACTTC
>-|TRBV7-6|-|TRBJ2-3
CASRSLGGTDTQYF
TGTGCCAGCAGGTCCTTAGGCGGGACAGATACGCAGTATTTT
>TRBD2|TRBV7-2|once|TRBJ2-7
CASSLGLAGYEQYF
TGTGCCAGCAGCTTGGGACTAGCGGGCTACGAGCAGTACTTC
>-|TRBV2|-|TRBJ2-2
CASKGSSAGELFF
TGTGCCAGCAAAGGCAGTAGCGCCGGGGAGCTGTTTTTT
>-|TRBV2|-|TRBJ1-2
CAGGRARDYGYTF
TGTGCCGGAGGGAGGGCGAGGGACTATGGCTACACCTTC
>-|TRBV27|-|TRBJ1-1
CASSPTHATEAFF
TGTGCCAGCAGTCCGACCCATGCAACTGAAGCTTTCTTT
>-|TRBV19|-|TRBJ1-1
CASSISAGTNTEAFF
TGTGCCAGTAGTATTTCGGCAGGGACGAACACTGAAGCTTTCTTT
>-|TRBV5-4|once|TRBJ2-5
CASSATQRSETQYF
TGTGCCAGCTCGGCGACGCAGAGAAGCGAGACCCAGTACTTC
>TRBD1|TRBV30|-|TRBJ2-5
CACRGPGETQYF
TGTGCCTGCAGGGGGCCTGGGGAGACCCAGTACTTC
>TRBD1|TRBV4-3|-|TRBJ1-2
CASSQGQGEFKRVYGYTF
TGCGCCAGCAGCCAAGGACAGGGGGAATTTAAGCGGGTATATGGCTACACCTTC
>-|TRBV2|-|TRBJ2-7
CASSERGRGSEQYF
TGTGCCAGCAGTGAAAGGGGGCGGGGATCCGAGCAGTACTTC
>TRBD2|TRBV11-3|few|TRBJ2-1
CASSLSGRDDEQFF
TGTGCCAGCAGCTTAAGCGGGAGGGACGATGAGCAGTTCTTC
>TRBD1|TRBV28|-|TRBJ1-3
CASSTTGDADTIYF
TGTGCCAGCAGTACGACAGGGGATGCCGACACCATATATTTT
>TRBD1|TRBV29-1|-|TRBJ1-1
CSAPGQAPFDTEAFF
TGCAGCGCCCCGGGACAGGCCCCATTTGACACTGAAGCTTTCTTT
>TRBD1|TRBV27|-|TRBJ2-1
CASRYLATGGGVKDEQFF
TGTGCCAGCCGATACCTGGCTACAGGGGGTGGGGTGAAGGATGAGCAGTTCTTC
>TRBD1|TRBV28|-|TRBJ1-2
CASRFTGGAKGYTF
TGTGCCAGCAGGTTTACAGGGGGCGCGAAGGGCTACACCTTC
>TRBD1|TRBV7-9|-|TRBJ2-5
CASSIGQGVIVGQYF
TGTGCCAGCAGCATCGGACAGGGGGTTATAGTTGGCCAGTACTTC
>-|TRBV28|-|TRBJ1-2
CASSSEGGFNYGYTF
TGTGCCAGCAGTTCCGAGGGGGGGTTTAACTATGGCTACACCTTC
>-|TRBV5-6|once|TRBJ2-3
CASSLALGGTDTQYF
TGTGCCAGCAGCTTGGCCCTGGGTGGGACTGATACGCAGTATTTT
>TRBD1|TRBV25-1|-|TRBJ2-7
CASSESGTGIYEQYF
TGTGCCAGCAGTGAATCAGGGACAGGGATTTACGAGCAGTACTTC
>TRBD2|TRBV5-1|-|TRBJ2-7
CASSLGDYISYEQYF
TGCGCCAGCAGCTTAGGGGACTACATCTCCTACGAGCAGTACTTC
>-|TRBV2|-|TRBJ2-5
CASSARSGGAETQYF
TGTGCCAGCAGTGCGCGCAGCGGAGGAGCGGAGACCCAGTACTTC
>-|TRBV6-1|-|TRBJ1-6
CASREQGTNNSPLHF
TGTGCCAGCAGGGAGCAGGGGACGAATAATTCACCCCTCCACTTT
>-|TRBV5-1|-|TRBJ1-1
CASSLGDSNTEAFF
TGCGCCAGCAGCTTGGGGGATAGCAACACTGAAGCTTTCTTT
>-|TRBV25-1|-|TRBJ2-5
CASSDFLGTMGTQYF
TGTGCCAGCAGTGATTTTTTAGGGACGATGGGGACCCAGTACTTC
>-|TRBV7-6|-|TRBJ2-6
CASSLDRRSSGANVLTF
TGTGCCAGCAGCCTCGACAGGAGGAGCTCTGGGGCCAACGTCCTGACTTTC
>-|TRBV6-5|few|TRBJ2-2
CASTLRSKNTGELFF
TGTGCCAGCACCCTCAGGAGCAAAAACACCGGGGAGCTGTTTTTT
>TRBD2|TRBV6-5|-|TRBJ2-5
CASSSPGLAGGIQYF
TGTGCCAGCAGTTCTCCGGGACTAGCGGGAGGTATTCAGTACTTC
>TRBD1|TRBV2|-|TRBJ1-5
CASNRGDQPQHF
TGTGCCAGCAACAGGGGAGATCAGCCCCAGCATTTT
>-|TRBV7-6|few|TRBJ2-3
CASSLNEVLGGASTDTQYF
TGTGCCAGCAGCTTAAACGAGGTCCTCGGTGGGGCTAGCACAGATACGCAGTATTTT
>-|TRBV7-3|-|TRBJ2-5
CASSLTGTPQETQYF
TGTGCCAGCAGCTTAACCGGGACCCCCCAAGAGACCCAGTACTTC
>TRBD1|TRBV18|-|TRBJ2-1
CASSVTGDSYNEQFF
TGTGCCAGCTCAGTAACAGGGGACTCCTACAATGAGCAGTTCTTC
>TRBD1|TRBV28|-|TRBJ2-4
CASSHRGSRANIQYF
TGTGCCAGCAGTCACAGGGGGTCTAGAGCAAACATTCAGTACTTC
>-|TRBV30|-|TRBJ2-4
CAWSVTVANIQYF
TGTGCCTGGAGTGTAACAGTTGCAAACATTCAGTACTTC